This TCR beta chain was sequenced during a study of cytomegalovirus exposure and HLA in healthy donors. The PCR contained 60 Vbeta and 13 Jbeta primers. Repertoires were generated with immunoSEQ multiplex PCR, while TCRdb's copy carries only in-frame clones and drops some. Of over 150,000 clones in the sample, just under 85% were seen once. Study results and limitations: In vitro testing confirmed a few CMV-associated chains as specific for CMV antigens.

This CDR3 contains 14 residues. Trimming stripped 4 bases from V and 0 bases from J, with 10 bases between. Germline assignment: CDR1 SGHRS and CDR2 YFSETQ. With regard to this clone: Its antigen is undetermined.

This sequence originates from a girl under 18 in good health and CMV-seropositive. The material sequenced was PBMCs. The chain combines TRBV5-1 with TRBJ1-1; D perhaps matches TRBD1 (5 bases). This CDR3 is CASSPGGVNTEAFF. CDR3 bases: TGCGCCAGCAGCCCTGGAGGGGTGAACACTGAAGCTTTCTTT.